Sequencing of this TCR beta chain was carried out in a study of Ad26.COV2.S vaccination and SARS-CoV-2 variants. Study background: The trial was COV1001 and the donor's arm was Ad26.COV2.S.

This clone was seen at least ten times. The antigen remains unidentified. There are 15 residues in the CDR3. The V gene's germline CDR1 is ENHRY and CDR2 SYGVKD. V dropped 5 bases and J dropped 1 base, with 14 bases sitting between them. General study findings and limits: From the TCR breadth and depth analyses, total T cell responses may have been underestimated.

Treatment defined: about 20 received Ad26.COV2.S at low or high dose, single or two shots; roughly 5 received placebo; per-sample allocation not given. All samples were drawn on day 63, counting from the first vaccine or placebo injection. This Boston cohort included adults aged 18-55 years. SARS-CoV-2 spike from the Wuhan strain was encoded by the vaccine, an Ad26 vector. Profiling relied on immunoSEQ multiplex PCR, and the TCRdb table lists in-frame clones only, not all of them. Seen here are about 350,000 clones, 80% to 90% observed once, and the top ten hold roughly 10%. This sequence was found in a person between 18 and 65 years old who received the Ad26.COV2.S COVID-19 vaccine or a placebo. The rearrangement joins TRBV10-3 to TRBJ1-2; the D gene is possibly TRBD1 (6 bases). This material consisted of peripheral blood, taken in a trial of Ad26.COV2.S vaccine versus placebo. The DNA for the CDR3 is TGTGCCATCAGTTCCGGGGGCTACTTTAACTATGGCTACACCTTC. Protein sequence: CAISSGGYFNYGYTF.